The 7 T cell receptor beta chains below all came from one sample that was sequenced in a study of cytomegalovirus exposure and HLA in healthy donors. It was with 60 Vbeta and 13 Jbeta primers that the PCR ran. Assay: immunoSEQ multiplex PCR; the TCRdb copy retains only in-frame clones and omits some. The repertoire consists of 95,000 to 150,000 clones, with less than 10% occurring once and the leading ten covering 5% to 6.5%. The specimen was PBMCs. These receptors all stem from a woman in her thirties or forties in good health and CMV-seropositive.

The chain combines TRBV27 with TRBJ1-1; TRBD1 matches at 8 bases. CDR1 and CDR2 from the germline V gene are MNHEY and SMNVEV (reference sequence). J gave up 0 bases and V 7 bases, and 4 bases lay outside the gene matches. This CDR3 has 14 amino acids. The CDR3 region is CASTRTGLNTEAFF. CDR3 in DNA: TGTGCCAGCACCCGGACAGGGCTGAACACTGAAGCTTTCTTT.

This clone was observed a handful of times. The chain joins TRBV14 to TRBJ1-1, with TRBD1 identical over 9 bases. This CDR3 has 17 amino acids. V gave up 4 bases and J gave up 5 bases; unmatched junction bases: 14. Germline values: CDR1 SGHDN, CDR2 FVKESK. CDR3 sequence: CASSLWDREISGTEAFF. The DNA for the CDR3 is TGTGCCAGCAGCCTTTGGGACAGGGAGATTTCGGGGACTGAAGCTTTCTTT. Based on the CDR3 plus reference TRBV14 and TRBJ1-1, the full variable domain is EAGVTQFPSHSVIEKGQTVTLRCDPISGHDNLYWYRRVMGKEIKFLLHFVKESKQDESGMPNNRFLAERTGGTYSTLKVQPAELEDSGVYFCASSLWDREISGTEAFFGQGTRLTVV.

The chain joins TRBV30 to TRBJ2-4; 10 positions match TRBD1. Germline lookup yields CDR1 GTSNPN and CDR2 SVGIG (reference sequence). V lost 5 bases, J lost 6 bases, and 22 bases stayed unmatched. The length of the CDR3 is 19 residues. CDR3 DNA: TGTGCCTGGGTCCATCGCTCTCACGGGACAGGGGAGAATGCAAACATTCAGTACTTC. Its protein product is CAWVHRSHGTGENANIQYF.

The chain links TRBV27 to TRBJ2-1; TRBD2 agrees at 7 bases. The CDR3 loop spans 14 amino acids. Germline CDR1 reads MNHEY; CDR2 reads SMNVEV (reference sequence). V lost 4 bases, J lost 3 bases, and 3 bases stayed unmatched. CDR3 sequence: CASSSGGLYNEQFF. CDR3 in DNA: TGTGCCAGCAGTTCGGGGGGACTCTACAATGAGCAGTTCTTC.

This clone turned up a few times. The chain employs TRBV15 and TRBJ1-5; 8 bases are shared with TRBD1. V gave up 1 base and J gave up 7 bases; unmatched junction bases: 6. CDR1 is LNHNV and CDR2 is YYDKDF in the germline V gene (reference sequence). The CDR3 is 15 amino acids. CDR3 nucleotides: TGTGCCACCAGCAGAGTGCAGGGGGCTTCACAGCCCCAGCATTTT. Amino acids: CATSRVQGASQPQHF. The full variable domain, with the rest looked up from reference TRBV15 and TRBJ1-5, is DAMVIQNPRYQVTQFGKPVTLSCSQTLNHNVMYWYQQKSSQAPKLLFHYYDKDFNNEADTPDNFQSRRPNTSFCFLDIRSPGLGDTAMYLCATSRVQGASQPQHFGDGTRLSIL.

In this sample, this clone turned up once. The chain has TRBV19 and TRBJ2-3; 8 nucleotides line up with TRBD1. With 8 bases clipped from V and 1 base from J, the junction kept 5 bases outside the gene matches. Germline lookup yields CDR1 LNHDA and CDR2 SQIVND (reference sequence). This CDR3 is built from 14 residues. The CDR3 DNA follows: TGTGCCAGTGGTTACAGGGGGGGCACAGATACGCAGTATTTT. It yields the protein CASGYRGGTDTQYF.

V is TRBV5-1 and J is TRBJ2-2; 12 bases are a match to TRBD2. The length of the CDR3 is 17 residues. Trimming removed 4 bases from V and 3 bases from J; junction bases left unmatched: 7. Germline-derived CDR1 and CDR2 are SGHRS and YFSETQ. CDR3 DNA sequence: TGCGCCAGCAGCGTCCCTAGCGGGGGGGCCCACACCGGGGAGCTGTTTTTT. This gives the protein CASSVPSGGAHTGELFF. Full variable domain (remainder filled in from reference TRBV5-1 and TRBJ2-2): KAGVTQTPRYLIKTRGQQVTLSCSPISGHRSVSWYQQTPGQGLQFLFEYFSETQRNKGNFPGRFSGRQFSNSRSEMNVSTLELGDSALYLCASSVPSGGAHTGELFFGEGSRLTVL.